The rows below give T cell receptor beta chains drawn from one sample of a study of beta chain features in type 1 diabetes. Assay: immunoSEQ multiplex PCR; the TCRdb copy retains only in-frame clones and omits some. The repertoire includes 130,000 to 150,000 clones, around 51% of them detected once, and roughly 0.43% sits in the top ten. The sequenced material came from Tregs from blood. The source is a man younger than 35 in good health. The conserved cysteine and the conserved F or W are not part of the CDR3 here.

v_gene	j_gene	CDR3aa
TRBV15	TRBJ1-4	ATSTDRGLNEKLF
TRBV7-2	TRBJ1-5	ASSLTGVLSQPQH
TRBV29-1	TRBJ1-5	SVKDLQGQPQH
TRBV4-3	TRBJ2-3	ASSQWPWTSGITSTDTQY
TRBV28	TRBJ1-2	ASSFLGSGYT
TRBV7-2	TRBJ2-1	ASSPPRGGFYNEQF
TRBV28	TRBJ1-4	ASSEQGGFEKLF
TRBV9	TRBJ1-5	ASSPRGGSNQPQH
TRBV27	TRBJ1-2	ASRPGGLSYGYT
TRBV18	TRBJ2-1	ASSSGLNNEQF
TRBV6-6	TRBJ2-5	ASSFPGQGRGETQY